This T cell receptor beta chain was recovered during a study of technical replicates of blood from several donors. The junction had 3 bases not matched to a gene; V was cut back by 5 bases and J by 3 bases. CDR3 length: 14 residues. Per germline, CDR1 MDHEN and CDR2 SYDVKM. Sequencing used immunoSEQ multiplex PCR; TCRdb keeps in-frame clones, though not all of them. This table has more than 11,000 clones, approximately 80% appearing once. The sequenced sample was PBMCs. The V gene is TRBV28, the J gene TRBJ2-2, with TRBD2 matching over 7 bases. The TCR originated in a human donor in good health. CDR3 DNA sequence: TGTGCCAGCAGTGGTCTAGCGGACACCGGGGAGCTGTTTTTT. Translated, it gives CASSGLADTGELFF.